This is a list of T cell receptor beta chains from one sample in a study of blood T cell repertoires in COVID-19. Produced via immunoSEQ multiplex PCR; TCRdb's table is partial and in-frame only. The data contain some 100,000 clones, around 90% of them singletons. Material: peripheral blood. The receptors were gathered from a woman aged 55-70 years with acute or convalescent COVID-19. Both conserved end residues are part of each CDR3. A D gene is named only where the DNA matches it firmly. A clone size is listed for some rows: how often the clone was seen (once, few, many), or a class if it is expanded.

DNA: TGTGCCAGCAGACCCGACAGTGACTATGGCTACACCTTC; CDR3: CASRPDSDYGYTF; V: TRBV6-5; J: TRBJ1-2; D: .; size: .; length: 13
DNA: TGTGCCAGCAGCTCAACGACTCCGGGACTACACTACAATGAGCAGTTCTTC; CDR3: CASSSTTPGLHYNEQFF; V: TRBV7-8; J: TRBJ2-1; D: TRBD2; size: .; length: 17
DNA: TGTGCCACCAGTGATTTAAGGACTGGGGACAATGAGCAGTTCTTC; CDR3: CATSDLRTGDNEQFF; V: TRBV24-1; J: TRBJ2-1; D: .; size: once; length: 15
DNA: TGTGCCAGCAGCCCTAGGACAGGCCAGAGGCAGTTCTTC; CDR3: CASSPRTGQRQFF; V: TRBV7-6; J: TRBJ2-1; D: TRBD1; size: .; length: 13
DNA: TGTGCCAGCAGCAAACGCACAACGGGCTACGAGCAGTACTTC; CDR3: CASSKRTTGYEQYF; V: TRBV27; J: TRBJ2-7; D: .; size: .; length: 14
DNA: TGTGCCACCAGCAGACGGAATATTAGGAGGACTAGCCTTAGCACAGATACGCAGTATTTT; CDR3: CATSRRNIRRTSLSTDTQYF; V: TRBV15; J: TRBJ2-3; D: TRBD2; size: once; length: 20
DNA: TGTGCCAGCAGCTCCTGGGACAGGGAAGAGACCCAGTACTTC; CDR3: CASSSWDREETQYF; V: TRBV5-4; J: TRBJ2-5; D: TRBD1; size: .; length: 14
DNA: TGCAGCGTTGAGGGGGGGGAGGGGCAGCCCCAGCATTTT; CDR3: CSVEGGEGQPQHF; V: TRBV29-1; J: TRBJ1-5; D: .; size: .; length: 13
DNA: TGTGCCAGCAGTGAAGCGGGGGGGGACTATGGCTACACCTTC; CDR3: CASSEAGGDYGYTF; V: TRBV6-1; J: TRBJ1-2; D: .; size: .; length: 14
DNA: TGTGCCAGTAAGGACAGGGGGCTCTCGGCGGCGACTTTCTTT; CDR3: CASKDRGLSAATFF; V: TRBV19; J: TRBJ1-1; D: TRBD1; size: .; length: 14
DNA: TGTGCCAGCAGCGCTGTCCAGCTAGCGGGACGATTGGCCACCGGGGAGCTGTTTTTT; CDR3: CASSAVQLAGRLATGELFF; V: TRBV9; J: TRBJ2-2; D: TRBD2; size: .; length: 19
DNA: TGTGCCAGCAGCTTGGGGCAGGGAAGAGAAAAACTGTTTTTT; CDR3: CASSLGQGREKLFF; V: TRBV5-4; J: TRBJ1-4; D: .; size: .; length: 14
DNA: TGTGCCAGCAGTTACTCCGCAGGGAAGACCATGACCAACACTGAAGCTTTCTTT; CDR3: CASSYSAGKTMTNTEAFF; V: TRBV6-2/TRBV6-3; J: TRBJ1-1; D: .; size: .; length: 18
DNA: TGCAGCGTCGAGCTTAGTCTTGGCTACGAGCAGTACTTC; CDR3: CSVELSLGYEQYF; V: TRBV29-1; J: TRBJ2-7; D: .; size: few; length: 13
DNA: TGTGCCAGCAGCCAGAGCCGGACAGGAGGCTACACCTTC; CDR3: CASSQSRTGGYTF; V: TRBV14; J: TRBJ1-2; D: TRBD1; size: .; length: 13
DNA: TGTGCCAGCAGCCGTGACACCACACATAGCAATCAGCCCCAGCATTTT; CDR3: CASSRDTTHSNQPQHF; V: TRBV5-5; J: TRBJ1-5; D: .; size: .; length: 16
DNA: TGTGCCAGCAGTACCTCAGGGGACCCCTATGGCTACACCTTC; CDR3: CASSTSGDPYGYTF; V: TRBV6-5; J: TRBJ1-2; D: .; size: once; length: 14
DNA: TGTGCCAGCAGCGGTCTAGCGGGGGCCAACACCGGGGAGCTGTTTTTT; CDR3: CASSGLAGANTGELFF; V: TRBV9; J: TRBJ2-2; D: TRBD2; size: .; length: 16
DNA: TGTGCCAGCAGCTCCCAACCGGCAGATACGCAGTATTTT; CDR3: CASSSQPADTQYF; V: TRBV9; J: TRBJ2-3; D: .; size: .; length: 13
DNA: TGCGCCAGCAGCCTTCGTAGCGGGACAGGGGAGTATGGCTACACCTTC; CDR3: CASSLRSGTGEYGYTF; V: TRBV4-1; J: TRBJ1-2; D: TRBD1; size: .; length: 16
DNA: TGTGCCAGCAGCGTTACAGGTTCCTCTGGAAACACCATATATTTT; CDR3: CASSVTGSSGNTIYF; V: TRBV7-9; J: TRBJ1-3; D: .; size: .; length: 15
DNA: TGTGCCAGTAGAAAACAGGGCGCTAATGAAAAACTGTTTTTT; CDR3: CASRKQGANEKLFF; V: TRBV19; J: TRBJ1-4; D: .; size: once; length: 14
DNA: TGTGCCAGCAGCCAAATGGGGTCCGGGACACGTTCCGTGACCCAGTACTTC; CDR3: CASSQMGSGTRSVTQYF; V: TRBV5-4; J: TRBJ2-5; D: .; size: .; length: 17